These T cell receptor beta chains were read from a single sample in a study of beta chain features in type 1 diabetes. Using immunoSEQ multiplex PCR, the repertoire was profiled, and TCRdb retains in-frame clones only, with some absent. In the table there are about 250,000 clones, roughly 13% of which are singletons. Source material: naive CD4+ T cells from blood. Receptor source: a woman aged 40 to 50 in good health. Both conserved end residues are part of each CDR3. The order of the fields is J gene, V gene, clone size, D gene, CDR3 protein, CDR3 DNA. D genes are given only for firm matches. The listing skips clone size in some rows; elsewhere it reads once, few, many or a size class.

>TRBJ2-3|TRBV5-1|few|.
CASSPGWGHPDTQYF
TGCGCCAGCAGCCCCGGGTGGGGGCACCCAGATACGCAGTATTTT
>TRBJ1-2|TRBV5-1|.|.
CASSLSQGRSGYTF
TGCGCCAGCAGCTTGTCGCAGGGGCGGTCCGGCTACACCTTC
>TRBJ2-5|TRBV6-1|.|TRBD2
CASSATSGGVQETQYF
TGTGCCAGCAGTGCCACTAGCGGGGGGGTCCAAGAGACCCAGTACTTC
>TRBJ2-2|TRBV29-1|few|.
CSVAGGLELFF
TGCAGCGTCGCCGGGGGACTGGAGCTGTTTTTT
>TRBJ2-3|TRBV4-1|.|.
CASSDYLRTDTQYF
TGCGCCAGCAGCGACTACCTTCGCACAGATACGCAGTATTTT
>TRBJ2-7|TRBV2|.|.
CASSEAGRVSYEQYF
TGTGCCAGCAGTGAAGCGGGCAGGGTCTCCTACGAGCAGTACTTC
>TRBJ1-4|TRBV4-3|.|.
CASSQNPAGSTNEKLFF
TGCGCCAGCAGCCAGAACCCAGCAGGGTCAACTAATGAAAAACTGTTTTTT
>TRBJ2-1|TRBV25-1|.|.
CASSEGPVTGNEQFF
TGTGCCAGCAGTGAAGGGCCCGTCACTGGTAATGAGCAGTTCTTC
>TRBJ2-1|TRBV18|many|.
CASSPRVQGGEQFF
TGTGCCAGCTCACCACGCGTGCAGGGAGGTGAGCAGTTCTTC
>TRBJ2-7|TRBV19|.|TRBD1
CASSRDRRYEQYF
TGTGCCAGTAGCCGGGACAGACGATACGAGCAGTACTTC
>TRBJ2-5|TRBV5-1|few|TRBD2
CASWVAGPLGTQYF
TGCGCCAGCTGGGTAGCGGGGCCGCTGGGAACCCAGTACTTC
>TRBJ1-5|TRBV29-1|.|.
CSVAVGAVQHF
TGCAGCGTTGCGGTGGGGGCTGTCCAGCATTTT
>TRBJ1-4|TRBV5-4|few|TRBD1
CASSLGQGYEKLFF
TGTGCCAGCAGCTTAGGACAGGGGTACGAAAAACTGTTTTTT
>TRBJ1-4|TRBV6-6|.|TRBD1
CASSRAGTGGEKLFF
TGTGCCAGCAGCCGGGCGGGGACAGGAGGTGAAAAACTGTTTTTT
>TRBJ2-1|TRBV4-3|.|TRBD2
CASSQDVTGGPNEQFF
TGCGCCAGCAGCCAAGATGTAACGGGGGGGCCGAATGAGCAGTTCTTC
>TRBJ1-2|TRBV19|.|TRBD1
CASRRDRDDYTF
TGTGCCAGTCGACGAGACAGGGACGACTACACCTTC
>TRBJ1-1|TRBV5-1|.|TRBD1
CASRTGIDMNTEAFF
TGCGCCAGCAGGACAGGGATTGACATGAACACTGAAGCTTTCTTT
>TRBJ2-7|TRBV5-1|.|.
CASSLARLERHEQYF
TGCGCCAGCAGCTTGGCCCGGCTAGAGAGGCACGAGCAGTACTTC
>TRBJ2-5|TRBV5-1|few|TRBD1
CASSSPVGDRSTGTQYF
TGCGCCAGCAGCTCCCCCGTTGGGGACAGGTCAACGGGGACCCAGTACTTC
>TRBJ1-2|TRBV25-1|.|TRBD1
CASSEQTGQGDGYTF
TGTGCCAGCAGTGAACAGACGGGACAGGGGGATGGCTACACCTTC